This T cell receptor beta chain was captured in a study of cytomegalovirus exposure and HLA in healthy donors. The CDR3 runs to 13 residues. The V segment lost 7 bases and the J segment 7 bases; nucleotides outside the gene matches: 8. The germline V gene has CDR1 SQVTM and CDR2 ANQGSEA. PCR was performed using 60 Vbeta and 13 Jbeta primers. Under the authors' procedure: Unique TCR beta chains totaled some 88 million in a later count, with approximately 11 million of them shared. Assay: immunoSEQ multiplex PCR; the TCRdb copy retains only in-frame clones and omits some. V, J and clone size reflect that table, while D and trimming were determined from the DNA. The sample has under 200,000 clones; about 63% are singletons. Regarding the study as a whole: Most subjects had HLA-A and HLA-B alleles reportedly predicted accurately by TCR beta sequences. About 90% or about 30% of the time was how often most TCR beta V segments were productive, according to an earlier analysis.

Donors consisted of healthy bone marrow donors. In this sample, this clone turned up a few times. The antigen remains unidentified. The V and J genes are TRBV29-1 and TRBJ1-1, with 11 bases lining up with TRBD1. Sequencing was performed on PBMCs. The receptor comes from a woman in her forties in good health and CMV-seropositive. The CDR3 is CSATRDRGIEAFF. The CDR3 DNA reads TGCAGCGCGACCCGGGACAGGGGGATTGAAGCTTTCTTT.